The 25 T cell receptor beta chains below all came from one sample that was sequenced in a study of human CD8 memory T cell subsets. Preparation of the TCR beta libraries relied on UMI-labeled 5' RACE. For each CDR3 protein, TCRdb gives one entry from its re-call of the 5' RACE reads, without DNA. The listing records about 3,600 distinct CDR3 sequences. Sequencing was performed on CD8+ effector memory T cells (TEM) sorted from PBMCs. Regarding subset: effector memory CD8 T cells, CCR7- CD45RO+ CD95+. The origin of the receptors is a human donor in good health.

The chain couples TRBV4-2 to TRBJ2-2; TCRdb designates TRBD1, a call that cannot be tested without DNA. Germline-derived CDR1 and CDR2 are LGHNA and YNFKEQ. The CDR3 is made up of 15 amino acids. The CDR3 loop is CASSHHTGVTGELFF.

This chain uses TRBV3-1 with TRBJ2-7. This CDR3 has 14 residues. Germline V gene sequence: CDR1 LGHDT, CDR2 YNNKEL (reference sequence). The CDR3 sequence is CASSQVRGRGEQYF.

CDR3 sequence reads: CSATGTYHEQYF. The V gene is TRBV20-1, the J gene TRBJ2-7; TCRdb designates TRBD1, a call that cannot be tested without DNA. This CDR3 is 12 amino acids long. Germline CDR1 reads DFQATT; CDR2 reads SNEGSKA (reference sequence).

This chain links TRBV4-1 with TRBJ2-2. Germline CDR1 is MGHRA and CDR2 is YSYEKL. The CDR3 contains 12 residues. Here the CDR3 reads CASSQAGGELFF.

The gene calls are TRBV5-1 and TRBJ2-5; TCRdb's D gene call, TRBD1, goes unchecked for lack of DNA. The CDR3 has 14 amino acids. Looked up from germline, CDR1 is SGHRS and CDR2 is YFSETQ. CDR3 amino acids: CASRTNGPGETQYF. The entire variable domain, with the rest obtained from reference TRBV5-1 and TRBJ2-5, is as follows: KAGVTQTPRYLIKTRGQQVTLSCSPISGHRSVSWYQQTPGQGLQFLFEYFSETQRNKGNFPGRFSGRQFSNSRSEMNVSTLELGDSALYLCASRTNGPGETQYFGPGTRLLVL.

In terms of frequency, this clonotype is medium-sized (0.01 to 0.1%). The rearrangement links TRBV4-2 to TRBJ1-2. The germline V gene encodes CDR1 LGHNA and CDR2 YNFKEQ. This CDR3 spans 15 amino acids. The CDR3 is CASSQAEGTNYGYTF.

The V and J genes are TRBV12-3 or TRBV12-4 and TRBJ2-3; TCRdb lists TRBD2, though no DNA is available to test this call. This CDR3 has 17 amino acids. CDR3 loop: CASSPPSVGGRADTQYF.

This chain connects TRBV10-2 to TRBJ2-7. CDR1 is WSHSY, CDR2 SAAADI, per germline. This CDR3 has 13 amino acids. CDR3 residues: CASKAGVSYEQYF.

This clonotype is labeled medium-sized based on frequency. The chain combines TRBV20-1 with TRBJ2-2; TCRdb selects TRBD1, and the lack of DNA leaves this call unchecked. CDR3 length: 15 residues. Germline lookup yields CDR1 DFQATT and CDR2 SNEGSKA (reference sequence). CDR3: CSAREGAADTGELFF.

This rearrangement joins TRBV20-1 to TRBJ2-1; absent DNA, TCRdb's TRBD2 call cannot be checked. Looked up from germline, CDR1 is DFQATT and CDR2 is SNEGSKA (reference sequence). The CDR3 is 14 residues long. The CDR3 spells CSAPVAGLYNEQFF.

This chain uses TRBV3-1 with TRBJ2-1; TCRdb returns TRBD2, unconfirmable since there is no DNA. The CDR3 totals 16 residues. Germline CDR1 is LGHDT and CDR2 is YNNKEL (reference sequence). CDR3 residues: CASSHGLAEEGNEQFF.

J is TRBJ2-5 and V is TRBV6-5. The CDR3 covers 15 residues. The germline gives CDR1 MNHEY, CDR2 SVGAGI. The CDR3 region is CASSYSKAGQETQYF.

The chain uses TRBV20-1 and TRBJ2-2. This CDR3 has 14 residues. Germline CDR1 is DFQATT and CDR2 is SNEGSKA (reference sequence). CDR3 residues: CSARVHGVAGELFF.

This chain uses TRBV9 with TRBJ1-1. Germline assignment: CDR1 SGDLS and CDR2 YYNGEE. The CDR3 is 17 residues long. The CDR3 sequence: CASSVAIAWDKRTEAFF.

V gene TRBV10-1 combines with J gene TRBJ1-3; lacking DNA, the TRBD1 call made by TCRdb goes unchecked. This CDR3 region has 17 residues. Germline values: CDR1 WNHNN, CDR2 SYGVQD (reference sequence). The CDR3 spells CASRPGTGAYSGNTIYF.

The V gene is TRBV20-1, the J gene TRBJ1-2; TCRdb gives TRBD1 as the D gene, but with no DNA this cannot be confirmed. Germline V gives CDR1 DFQATT, CDR2 SNEGSKA (reference sequence). The CDR3 consists of 13 residues. CDR3: CSARPRTVYGYTF.

Measured by frequency, this clonotype is medium-sized. The chain carries TRBV19 and TRBJ2-7; without DNA, the TCRdb call of TRBD1 cannot be checked. Germline CDR1 is LNHDA and CDR2 is SQIVND (reference sequence). The CDR3 contains 14 residues. CDR3 residues: CASSTTGGIYEQYF.

The rearrangement links TRBV4-1 to TRBJ2-1; TCRdb lists TRBD2, though no DNA is available to test this call. There are 15 residues in the CDR3. Germline CDR1 is MGHRA and CDR2 is YSYEKL. CDR3: CASSQPGLPYNEQFF.

This clonotype is labeled medium-sized based on frequency. The V call is TRBV4-2, the J call TRBJ2-1; with no DNA, the TCRdb D assignment of TRBD2 cannot be verified. Germline CDR1 LGHNA, CDR2 YNFKEQ. There are 15 residues in the CDR3. This CDR3 reads CASSQDNDLADEQFF.

Measured by frequency, this clonotype is medium-sized (0.01 to 0.1%). The chain recombines TRBV7-2 with TRBJ1-5. The CDR3 is made up of 18 amino acids. The germline CDR1 and CDR2 sequences are SGHTA and FQGNSA. The CDR3 sequence: CASSLVGVTNSLDQPQHF.

By frequency, this clonotype registers medium-sized (0.01 to 0.1%). The genes are TRBV27 and TRBJ2-5; absent DNA, TCRdb's TRBD1 call cannot be checked. CDR1 and CDR2 (germline): MNHEY, SMNVEV (reference sequence). There are 13 residues in the CDR3. CDR3 loop: CASSSTPPGTQYF.

The chain employs TRBV4-1 and TRBJ2-7; TCRdb's D call, TRBD2, is unchecked because there is no DNA. Germline lookup yields CDR1 MGHRA and CDR2 YSYEKL. The CDR3 extends over 14 amino acids. The CDR3: CASSQIAGSYEQYF.

This CDR3 reads CASSFGGGEQFF. The V call is TRBV27, the J call TRBJ2-1; as DNA is missing, the TRBD1 call by TCRdb cannot be tested. The V gene's germline CDR1 is MNHEY and CDR2 SMNVEV (reference sequence). This CDR3 has 12 residues.

The genes are TRBV6-2 or TRBV6-3 and TRBJ2-7; the D gene TCRdb calls, TRBD1, cannot be checked with no DNA. The length of the CDR3 is 13 residues. The V gene's germline CDR1 is MNHEY and CDR2 SVGEGT. CDR3 sequence reads: CASRPGFRDEQYF.

This clonotype is labeled medium-sized (0.01 to 0.1%) based on frequency. The chain employs TRBV20-1 and TRBJ1-2. Per the germline V gene, CDR1 is DFQATT and CDR2 is SNEGSKA (reference sequence). The length of the CDR3 is 12 residues. The CDR3 spells CSARVNDWGYTF.